A selection of T cell receptor beta chains follows, all from one sample in a study of Tregs in tolerant kidney transplant recipients. These receptors' targets are unknown. This table comes from immunoSEQ multiplex PCR, and its TCRdb copy is limited to in-frame clones, with some not included. This table has roughly 19,000 clones, around three fifths appearing once. The material sequenced was Tregs from blood cultured with allogeneic cells. The receptor source for this set is a human donor in good health. Each CDR3 is given with its conserved first and last residue. D genes are given only for firm matches. Clone size is not always given. Where it is, it says once, few, many or a class for expanded clones.

TRBV5-6	NA	NA	TRBJ1-4	CASSLGFGGGWEKLFF	TGTGCCAGCAGCTTGGGGTTCGGAGGTGGTTGGGAAAAACTGTTTTTT
TRBV11-3	NA	NA	TRBJ2-5	CASSFFTVGTQYF	TGTGCCAGCAGCTTCTTTACCGTGGGGACCCAGTACTTC
TRBV6-1	few	TRBD1	TRBJ2-7	CASSDPGTGTYEQYF	TGTGCCAGCAGTGACCCCGGGACAGGGACCTACGAGCAGTACTTC
TRBV6-1	NA	NA	TRBJ1-5	CASSGGLDQPQHF	TGTGCCAGCAGTGGGGGTTTGGATCAGCCCCAGCATTTT
TRBV5-1	NA	TRBD2	TRBJ2-1	CASSSPGTSGGASFSYNEQFF	TGCGCCAGCAGCTCCCCCGGGACTAGCGGGGGGGCCTCCTTCTCCTACAATGAGCAGTTCTTC
TRBV2	few	NA	TRBJ1-2	CASSEVGTAYGYTF	TGTGCCAGCAGTGAAGTAGGGACGGCCTATGGCTACACCTTC
TRBV4-1	NA	NA	TRBJ1-4	CASSQEVATNEKLFF	TGCGCCAGCAGCCAGGAGGTCGCAACTAATGAAAAACTGTTTTTT
TRBV5-1	once	TRBD1	TRBJ2-1	CASSRRDRVPRDEQFF	TGCGCCAGCAGCCGCCGGGACAGGGTACCTAGGGATGAGCAGTTCTTC
TRBV5-7	NA	NA	TRBJ1-6	CASSLAGRDGSPLHF	TGTGCCAGCAGCTTGGCCGGGAGGGATGGCTCACCCCTCCACTTT
TRBV2	NA	NA	TRBJ1-1	CARSLTGVITEAFF	TGTGCCAGATCTCTTACCGGGGTTATCACTGAAGCTTTCTTT
TRBV4-2	NA	TRBD1	TRBJ2-7	CASSQDLRGLYEQYF	TGTGCCAGCAGCCAAGATCTCAGGGGGCTCTACGAGCAGTACTTC
TRBV6-1	NA	NA	TRBJ1-5	CASSEGQGSNQPQHF	TGTGCCAGCAGTGAAGGCCAGGGGAGCAATCAGCCCCAGCATTTT
TRBV5-1	few	NA	TRBJ2-1	CASSLAALDEQFF	TGCGCCAGCAGCTTAGCGGCATTGGATGAGCAGTTCTTC
TRBV5-1	NA	TRBD2	TRBJ2-7	CASSNSGRAQYF	TGCGCCAGCAGTAATAGCGGGAGGGCCCAGTACTTC
TRBV6-6	NA	NA	TRBJ2-7	CASSYSLAQTYEQYF	TGTGCCAGCAGTTATAGTCTAGCGCAAACCTACGAGCAGTACTTC
TRBV5-4	few	TRBD1	TRBJ1-2	CASSGSTGPNYGYTF	TGTGCCAGCAGCGGATCGACAGGGCCTAACTATGGCTACACCTTC
TRBV30	NA	TRBD2	TRBJ2-5	CAWSSAGGRETQYF	TGTGCCTGGAGCTCCGCGGGGGGGAGGGAGACCCAGTACTTC
TRBV6-6	NA	NA	TRBJ2-7	CASSYRQVNERREQYF	TGTGCCAGCAGTTACCGTCAGGTTAACGAGAGGAGGGAGCAGTACTTC
TRBV5-1	once	TRBD1	TRBJ2-1	CASSSTGGIHLSNEQFF	TGCGCCAGCAGCTCAACAGGGGGCATTCACTTGTCCAATGAGCAGTTCTTC
TRBV4-1	NA	NA	TRBJ1-2	CASSPPIDRSYGYTF	TGCGCCAGCAGCCCGCCAATCGACAGATCCTATGGCTACACCTTC
TRBV7-3	NA	NA	TRBJ1-2	CASSLNGARGSYGYTF	TGTGCCAGCAGCTTAAATGGGGCCAGGGGTAGCTATGGCTACACCTTC
TRBV11-2	NA	NA	TRBJ2-7	CASSPRTLHLEEQYF	TGTGCCAGCAGCCCCCGGACACTACACCTGGAAGAGCAGTACTTC
TRBV7-2	NA	NA	TRBJ1-1	CASSLGGYVAPLNTEAFF	TGTGCCAGCAGCTTAGGAGGGTATGTCGCCCCCCTGAACACTGAAGCTTTCTTT
TRBV19	NA	NA	TRBJ1-6	CASSITPLNQPYNSPLHF	TGTGCCAGTAGTATTACTCCACTAAATCAGCCCTATAATTCACCCCTCCACTTT
TRBV5-6	NA	TRBD1	TRBJ1-2	CASFQGVRGYTF	TGTGCCAGCTTTCAGGGGGTTAGGGGCTACACCTTC
TRBV29-1	NA	TRBD1	TRBJ1-4	CSVRGVTNEKLFF	TGCAGCGTCAGGGGGGTGACTAATGAAAAACTGTTTTTT
TRBV6-5	NA	TRBD2	TRBJ2-5	CASSYSMTSSQETQYF	TGTGCCAGCAGTTACTCAATGACTAGCTCCCAAGAGACCCAGTACTTC
TRBV19	NA	TRBD2	TRBJ2-1	CASSIDSTSGGFSYNEQFF	TGTGCCAGTAGTATAGATTCCACTAGCGGGGGATTCTCCTACAATGAGCAGTTCTTC
TRBV5-5	NA	NA	TRBJ1-5	CASSLAGQPQHF	TGTGCCAGCAGCTTGGCCGGGCAGCCCCAGCATTTT